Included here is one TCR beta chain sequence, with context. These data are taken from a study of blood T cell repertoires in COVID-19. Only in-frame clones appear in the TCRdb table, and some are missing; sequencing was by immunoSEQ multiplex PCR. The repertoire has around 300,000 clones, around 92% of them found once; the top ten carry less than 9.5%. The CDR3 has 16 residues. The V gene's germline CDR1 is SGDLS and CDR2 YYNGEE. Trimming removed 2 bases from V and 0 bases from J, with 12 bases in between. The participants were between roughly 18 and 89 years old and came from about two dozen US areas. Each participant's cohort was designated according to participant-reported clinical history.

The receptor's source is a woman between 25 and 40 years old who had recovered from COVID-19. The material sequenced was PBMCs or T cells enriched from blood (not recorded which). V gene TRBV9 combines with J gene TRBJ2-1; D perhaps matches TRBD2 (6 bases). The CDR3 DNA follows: TGTGCCAGCAGCGTCATAGCGGAAAGCTCCTACAATGAGCAGTTCTTC. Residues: CASSVIAESSYNEQFF.